The 14 T cell receptor beta chains below were found in one sample sequenced in a study of cytomegalovirus exposure and HLA in healthy donors. The PCR used 60 Vbeta and 13 Jbeta primers. Data came from immunoSEQ multiplex PCR; TCRdb stores just in-frame clones and leaves some out. Seen here are about 150,000 clones, 64% observed once, and the top ten hold less than 3.5%. The sequencing sample was made of PBMCs. Receptors originate from a woman aged 25-40 years in good health and CMV-seropositive.

The J gene is TRBJ2-7, the V gene TRBV4-1, with TRBD1 matching 7 bases. This CDR3 has 15 amino acids. With V trimmed by 4 bases and J by 4 bases, 10 bases remained unmatched. CDR1 and CDR2 (germline): MGHRA, YSYEKL. CDR3 nucleotide sequence: TGCGCCAGCAGCCGAGGAACAGGGGTAGTTTACGAGCAGTACTTC. Translation gives CASSRGTGVVYEQYF.

The gene calls are TRBV7-4 and TRBJ1-5; D might be TRBD1 (6 bases). The germline CDR1 and CDR2 sequences are SGHVT and SQSDAQ. Trimming pared 0 bases from V and 5 bases from J, leaving 14 bases between. The CDR3 is 16 residues long. The DNA of the CDR3 is TGTGCCAGCAGCTTAGCAGAGACAGGAACCGATCAGCCCCAGCATTTT. This gives the protein CASSLAETGTDQPQHF.

This clone was observed a few times. The V and J genes are TRBV20-1 and TRBJ2-5; possible D gene TRBD1, 6 bases. CDR3 size: 11 residues. V gave up 5 bases and J gave up 4 bases, with 8 bases separating them. The germline CDR1 and CDR2 sequences are DFQATT and SNEGSKA (reference sequence). DNA for the CDR3: TGCAGTGCTGAAGGGGGAGAGACCCAGTACTTC. This encodes CSAEGGETQYF.

V is TRBV6-4 and J is TRBJ2-1; 7 nucleotides match TRBD1. There are 14 residues in the CDR3. The junction had 8 bases not matched to a gene; V was cut back by 3 bases and J by 9 bases. Germline CDR1 is MRHNA and CDR2 is SNTAGT. In DNA form, the CDR3 reads TGTGCCAGCAGTGATACAGGGGTAGTTCGTGAGCAGTTCTTC. Protein product: CASSDTGVVREQFF.

This clone was seen a few times. The chain has TRBV5-1 and TRBJ2-1; no reliable D call. The V end lost 1 base, the J end lost 6 bases, and 5 bases lay between the germline ends. The V gene's germline CDR1 is SGHRS and CDR2 YFSETQ. This CDR3 contains 12 residues. The CDR3: CASSLLGNEQFF. CDR3 nucleotides: TGCGCCAGCAGCTTGCTCGGCAATGAGCAGTTCTTC.

CDR3 coding DNA: TGTGCCAGCAGCTCGCAGGGGGCTCACACCGGGGAGCTGTTTTTT. Its translation is CASSSQGAHTGELFF. The chain links TRBV5-4 to TRBJ2-2; 8 nucleotides align to TRBD1. V was clipped by 3 bases and J by 3 bases; unmatched bases: 4. The V gene's germline CDR1 is SGHNT and CDR2 YYREEE (reference sequence). The CDR3 extends over 15 amino acids.

This clone has more than one count but fewer than ten. The chain joins TRBV27 to TRBJ2-7; 7 bases align to TRBD2. V lost 5 bases to trimming and J lost 5 bases; unmatched junction nucleotides: 15. This CDR3 is 16 amino acids long. Germline lookup yields CDR1 MNHEY and CDR2 SMNVEV (reference sequence). The CDR3 loop is CASSTYGGVQRNEQYF. The CDR3, as DNA: TGTGCCAGCAGTACTTATGGGGGGGTGCAAAGGAACGAGCAGTACTTC.

The rearrangement uses TRBV4-1 and TRBJ1-3; 7 nucleotides agree with TRBD1. Germline V gene lookup returns CDR1 MGHRA and CDR2 YSYEKL. This CDR3 has 17 residues. Trimming took 1 base from V and 4 from J; bases not matched to a gene: 10. The CDR3 protein is CASSQGGGRSYGNTIYF. DNA of the CDR3: TGCGCCAGCAGCCAAGGAGGGGGCCGGAGTTACGGAAACACCATATATTTT.

This clone appeared once. V gene TRBV29-1 combines with J gene TRBJ2-5, with TRBD2 matching 10 bases. CDR3 length: 14 residues. V lost 4 bases and J lost 9; bases outside the gene matches: 11. Germline CDR1 reads SQVTM; CDR2 reads ANQGSEA. The CDR3 region has the DNA TGCAGCGTTGCTAGCGGGGGCTCAAGTTGGTCCCAGTACTTC. Encoded protein: CSVASGGSSWSQYF.

This clone was observed a single time. V and J are TRBV5-4 and TRBJ1-1, with D tentatively TRBD1 (6 bases). This CDR3 has 12 residues. Trimming removed 4 bases from V and 7 bases from J, with 11 bases in between. Germline V gives CDR1 SGHNT, CDR2 YYREEE (reference sequence). CDR3 residues: CASSPVGGEAFF. The CDR3 region has the DNA TGTGCCAGCAGCCCGGTAGGGGGTGAAGCTTTCTTT.

The chain uses TRBV5-4 and TRBJ2-7; no firm D call. This CDR3 region has 13 residues. Germline V gives CDR1 SGHNT, CDR2 YYREEE (reference sequence). Trimming pared 1 base from V and 0 bases from J, leaving 5 bases between. In nucleotides, the CDR3 is TGTGCCAGCAGCTTGCGGTTCTCCTACGAGCAGTACTTC. This gives the protein CASSLRFSYEQYF.

The V and J genes are TRBV4-2 and TRBJ2-5; perhaps TRBD2 as D (5 bases). This CDR3 contains 12 residues. Per germline, CDR1 LGHNA and CDR2 YNFKEQ. V lost 5 bases, J lost 6 bases, and 10 bases lay in between. The CDR3 sequence is CASSFQRQTQYF. The CDR3 DNA reads as TGTGCCAGCAGCTTTCAGCGGCAGACCCAGTACTTC.

The chain links TRBV28 to TRBJ2-2; the D gene is possibly TRBD1 (5 bases). This CDR3 has 15 residues. Per germline, CDR1 MDHEN and CDR2 SYDVKM. Trimming cost V 2 bases and J 4 bases, with 11 bases left between them. The CDR3 region has the DNA TGTGCCAGCAGTTTAAGGGGCGGCCGCACCGGGGAGCTGTTTTTT. Translation gives CASSLRGGRTGELFF.

V and J are TRBV7-9 and TRBJ1-2; D call uncertain. The length of the CDR3 is 14 residues. Per germline, CDR1 SEHNR and CDR2 FQNEAQ (reference sequence). Trimming cost V 6 bases and J 8 bases, with 19 bases left between them. Here the CDR3 reads CASSKEAGLRGYTF. CDR3 in DNA: TGTGCCAGCAGTAAAGAGGCTGGGTTAAGGGGCTACACCTTC.